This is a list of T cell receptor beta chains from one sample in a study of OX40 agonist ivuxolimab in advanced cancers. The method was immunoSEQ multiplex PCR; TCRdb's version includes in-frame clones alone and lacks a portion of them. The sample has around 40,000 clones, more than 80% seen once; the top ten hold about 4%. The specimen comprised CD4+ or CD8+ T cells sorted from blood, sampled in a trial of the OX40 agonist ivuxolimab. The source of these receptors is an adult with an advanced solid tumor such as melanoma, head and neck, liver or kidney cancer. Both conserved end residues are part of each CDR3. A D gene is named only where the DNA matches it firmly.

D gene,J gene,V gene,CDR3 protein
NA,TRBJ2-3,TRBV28,CASGPFGDDRKTTDTQYF
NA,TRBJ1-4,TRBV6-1,CASNIPGTNEKLFF
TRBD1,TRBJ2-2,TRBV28,CASNPGGQGAFGELFF
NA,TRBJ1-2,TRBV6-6,CASSNPREGYTF
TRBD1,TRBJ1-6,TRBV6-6,CASSGGTGISPLHF
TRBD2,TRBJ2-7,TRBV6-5,CASSGLAAYEQYF
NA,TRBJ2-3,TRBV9,CASGTYTDTQYF
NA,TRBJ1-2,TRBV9,CASSVDPGTSGYGYTF
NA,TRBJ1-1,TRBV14,CASSQDYNTEAFF
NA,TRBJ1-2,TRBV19,CVSRAGGDDGYTF
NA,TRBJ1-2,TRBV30,CAWRPHDYGYTF
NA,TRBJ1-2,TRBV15,CATSRERDGYTF
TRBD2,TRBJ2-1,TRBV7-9,CASSRGLAHYNEQFF
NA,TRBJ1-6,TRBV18,CASSDLGGAESPLHF
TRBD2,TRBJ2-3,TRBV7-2,CASSPRGLADTDTQYF
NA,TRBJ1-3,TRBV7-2,CASSLAGVGNTIYF
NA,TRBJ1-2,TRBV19,CASIFRSGGPSPYTF
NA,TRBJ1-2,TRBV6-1,CASSARTPGTGSGYTF